This T cell receptor beta chain is drawn from a study of T cell changes during pregnancy in multiple sclerosis. The protocol was immunoSEQ multiplex PCR, while the TCRdb copy is restricted to in-frame clones and leaves out a portion. The sample lists about 67,000 clones; about nine tenths were seen once. Losses at the gene ends were 6 bases for V and 3 bases for J; bases not matched to a gene: 1. From germline, CDR1 is SNHLY and CDR2 FYNNEI. CDR3 size: 12 residues. The sequence came from a female donor with multiple sclerosis, enrolled in a pregnancy study. The specimen comprised peripheral blood, sampled in the third trimester of pregnancy. This rearrangement joins TRBV2 to TRBJ2-7, with 8 bases fitting TRBD2. Here the CDR3 DNA reads TGTGCCAGCAGCCGGGGGGGCTACGAGCAGTACTTC. It is translated as CASSRGGYEQYF.